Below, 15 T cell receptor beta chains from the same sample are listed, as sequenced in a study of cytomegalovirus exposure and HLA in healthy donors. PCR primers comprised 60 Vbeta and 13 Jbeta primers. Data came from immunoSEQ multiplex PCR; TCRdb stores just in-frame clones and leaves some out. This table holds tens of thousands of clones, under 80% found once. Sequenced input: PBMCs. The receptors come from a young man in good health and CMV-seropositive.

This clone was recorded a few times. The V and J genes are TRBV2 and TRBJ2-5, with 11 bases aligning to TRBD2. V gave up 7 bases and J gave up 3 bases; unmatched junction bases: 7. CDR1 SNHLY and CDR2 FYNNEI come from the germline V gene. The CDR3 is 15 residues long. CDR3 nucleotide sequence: TGTGCCAGCACTCACCAACTAGCGGGGGAAGAGACCCAGTACTTC. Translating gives CASTHQLAGEETQYF.

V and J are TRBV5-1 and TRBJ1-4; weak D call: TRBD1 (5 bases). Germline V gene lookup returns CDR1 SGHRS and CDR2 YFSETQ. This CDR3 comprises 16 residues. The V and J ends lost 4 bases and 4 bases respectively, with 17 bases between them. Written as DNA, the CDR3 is TGCGCCAGCAGCCCGAGAACTACAGGATATAATGAAAAACTGTTTTTT. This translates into CASSPRTTGYNEKLFF.

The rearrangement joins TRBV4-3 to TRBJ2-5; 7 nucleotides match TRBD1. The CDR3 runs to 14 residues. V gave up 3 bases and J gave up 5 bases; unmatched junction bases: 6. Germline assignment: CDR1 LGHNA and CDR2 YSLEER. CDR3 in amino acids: CASSQMTGQETQYF. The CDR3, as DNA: TGCGCCAGCAGCCAGATGACAGGGCAGGAGACCCAGTACTTC.

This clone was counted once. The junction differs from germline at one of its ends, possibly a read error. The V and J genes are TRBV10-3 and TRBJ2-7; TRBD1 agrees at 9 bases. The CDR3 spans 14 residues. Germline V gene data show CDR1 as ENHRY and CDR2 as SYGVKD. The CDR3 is CAISRQGVNYERYF. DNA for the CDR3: TGTGCCATCAGTAGACAGGGGGTAAACTACGAGCGGTACTTC.

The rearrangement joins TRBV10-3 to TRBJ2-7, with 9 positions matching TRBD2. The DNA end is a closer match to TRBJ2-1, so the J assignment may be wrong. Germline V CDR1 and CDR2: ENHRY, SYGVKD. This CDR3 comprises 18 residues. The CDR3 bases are TGTGCCATCAGTGAGTCCGGGCTAGCGGGGAGAGCCTACAATGAGCAGTTCTTC. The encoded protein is CAISESGLAGRAYNEQFF.

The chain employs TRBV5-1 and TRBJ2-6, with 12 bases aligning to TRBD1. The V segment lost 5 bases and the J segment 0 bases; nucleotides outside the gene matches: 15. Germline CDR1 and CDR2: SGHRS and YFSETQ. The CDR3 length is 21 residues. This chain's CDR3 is CASRLSGQGANFFSGANVLTF. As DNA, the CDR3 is TGCGCCAGCAGGCTCTCGGGACAGGGGGCAAATTTTTTCTCTGGGGCCAACGTCCTGACTTTC.

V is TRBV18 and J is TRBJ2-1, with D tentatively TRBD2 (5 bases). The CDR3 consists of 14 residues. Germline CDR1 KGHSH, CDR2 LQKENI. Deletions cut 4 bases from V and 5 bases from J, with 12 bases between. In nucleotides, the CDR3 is TGTGCCAGCTCACGTGTACTAGATGACAATGAGCAGTTCTTC. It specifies CASSRVLDDNEQFF.

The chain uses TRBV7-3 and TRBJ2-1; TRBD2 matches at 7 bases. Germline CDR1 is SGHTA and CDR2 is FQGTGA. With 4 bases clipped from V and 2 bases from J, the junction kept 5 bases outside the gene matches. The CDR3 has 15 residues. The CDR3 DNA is TGTGCCAGCAGCTCTCATAGCGGGCCCTACAATGAGCAGTTCTTC. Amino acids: CASSSHSGPYNEQFF.

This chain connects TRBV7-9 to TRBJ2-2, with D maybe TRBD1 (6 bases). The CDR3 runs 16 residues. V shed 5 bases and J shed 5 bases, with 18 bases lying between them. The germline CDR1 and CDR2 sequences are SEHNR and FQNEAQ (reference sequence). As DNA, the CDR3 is TGTGCCAGCAGCAAACCGGGACACCTCTTAACCGGGGAGCTGTTTTTT. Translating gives CASSKPGHLLTGELFF.

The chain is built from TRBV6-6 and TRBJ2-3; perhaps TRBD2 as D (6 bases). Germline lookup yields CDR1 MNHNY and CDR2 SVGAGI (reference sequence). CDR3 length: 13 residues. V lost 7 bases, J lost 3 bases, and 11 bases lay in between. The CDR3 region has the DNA TGTGCCAGCAAGGAGGGTGGAACAGATACGCAGTATTTT. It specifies CASKEGGTDTQYF.

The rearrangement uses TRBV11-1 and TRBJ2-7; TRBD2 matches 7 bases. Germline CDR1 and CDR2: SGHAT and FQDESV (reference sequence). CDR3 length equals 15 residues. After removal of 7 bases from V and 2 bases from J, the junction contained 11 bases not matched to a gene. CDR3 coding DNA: TGTGCCAGCACCAGTGCTCAGCGGGGACCCTACGAGCAGTACTTC. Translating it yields CASTSAQRGPYEQYF.

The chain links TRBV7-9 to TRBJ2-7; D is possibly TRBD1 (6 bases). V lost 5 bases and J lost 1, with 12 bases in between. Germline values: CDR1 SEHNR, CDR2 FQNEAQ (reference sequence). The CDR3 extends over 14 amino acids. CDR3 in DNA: TGTGCCAGCAGCCCTATAACAGGGTCCTACGAGCAGTACTTC. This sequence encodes CASSPITGSYEQYF. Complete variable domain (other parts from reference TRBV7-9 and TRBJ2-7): DTGVSQNPRHKITKRGQNVTFRCDPISEHNRLYWYRQTLGQGPEFLTYFQNEAQLEKSRLLSDRFSAERPKGSFSTLEIQRTEQGDSAMYLCASSPITGSYEQYFGPGTRLTVT.

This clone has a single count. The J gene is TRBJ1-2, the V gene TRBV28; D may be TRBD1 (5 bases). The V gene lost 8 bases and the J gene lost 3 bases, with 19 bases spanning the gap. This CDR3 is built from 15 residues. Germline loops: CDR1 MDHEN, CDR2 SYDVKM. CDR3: CASYSLSQGHYGYTF. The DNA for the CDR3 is TGTGCCAGCTACAGTTTAAGTCAGGGCCACTATGGCTACACCTTC.

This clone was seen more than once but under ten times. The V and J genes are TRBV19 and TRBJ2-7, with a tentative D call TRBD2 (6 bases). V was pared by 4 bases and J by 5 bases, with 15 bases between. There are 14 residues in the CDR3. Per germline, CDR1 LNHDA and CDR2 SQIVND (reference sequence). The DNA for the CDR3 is TGTGCCAGTAGTACACACACGGGGGTGAACGAGCAGTACTTC. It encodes CASSTHTGVNEQYF.

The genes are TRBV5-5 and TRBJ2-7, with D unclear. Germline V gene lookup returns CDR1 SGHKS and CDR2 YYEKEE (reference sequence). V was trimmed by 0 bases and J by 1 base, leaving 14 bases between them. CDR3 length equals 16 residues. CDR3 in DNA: TGTGCCAGCAGCTTGGATGAGGCAGACGCGTCCTACGAGCAGTACTTC. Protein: CASSLDEADASYEQYF.